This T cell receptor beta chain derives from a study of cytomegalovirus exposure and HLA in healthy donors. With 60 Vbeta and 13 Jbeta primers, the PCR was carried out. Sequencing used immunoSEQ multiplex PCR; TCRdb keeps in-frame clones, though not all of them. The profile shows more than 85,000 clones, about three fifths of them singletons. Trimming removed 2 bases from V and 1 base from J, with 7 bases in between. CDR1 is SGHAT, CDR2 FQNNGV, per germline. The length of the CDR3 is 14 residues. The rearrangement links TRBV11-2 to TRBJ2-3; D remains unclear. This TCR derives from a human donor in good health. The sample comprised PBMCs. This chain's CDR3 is CASSLWAGTDTQYF. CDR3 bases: TGTGCCAGCAGCTTATGGGCCGGCACAGATACGCAGTATTTT. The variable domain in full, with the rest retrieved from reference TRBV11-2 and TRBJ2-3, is EAGVAQSPRYKIIEKRQSVAFWCNPISGHATLYWYQQILGQGPKLLIQFQNNGVVDDSQLPKDRFSAERLKGVDSTLKIQPAKLEDSAVYLCASSLWAGTDTQYFGPGTRLTVL.